Below are 7 T cell receptor beta chains sequenced from a single sample in a study of OX40 agonist ivuxolimab in advanced cancers. Clones were read by immunoSEQ multiplex PCR, and TCRdb kept only the in-frame ones, dropping some. There are over 70,000 clones in the sample; 90% occur only once, and approximately 11% lies in the top ten. The material sequenced was CD4+ or CD8+ T cells sorted from blood, taken in a trial of the OX40 agonist ivuxolimab. The receptor set was obtained from an adult with an advanced solid tumor such as melanoma, head and neck, liver or kidney cancer.

The V call is TRBV10-3, the J call TRBJ2-1; the match to TRBD1 covers 8 bases. The CDR3 contains 13 residues. Trimming cost V 5 bases and J 6 bases; bases outside gene matches: 3. The V gene's germline CDR1 is ENHRY and CDR2 SYGVKD. CDR3 in amino acids: CAISRTGSNEQFF. As DNA, the CDR3 is TGTGCCATCAGTCGGACAGGGAGCAATGAGCAGTTCTTC.

In its sample, this clone was seen once. Here the CDR3 reads CASSPQEESSYNSPLHF. The CDR3 DNA is TGTGCCAGCTCACCGCAGGAAGAAAGCTCCTATAATTCACCCCTCCACTTT. V and J are TRBV18 and TRBJ1-6, with D unresolved. The CDR3 covers 17 residues. Deletions cut 3 bases from V and 0 bases from J, with 12 bases between. Per the germline V gene, CDR1 is KGHSH and CDR2 is LQKENI.

This clone was seen a handful of times. Within the sample, other DNA sequences also encode this same CDR3. The gene calls are TRBV5-1 and TRBJ2-1, with 7 bases fitting TRBD2. Germline V CDR1 and CDR2: SGHRS, YFSETQ. The V segment lost 2 bases and the J segment 0 bases; nucleotides outside the gene matches: 8. The CDR3 is 17 residues long. The CDR3 is CASSFPGRGSSYNEQFF. The CDR3 region has the DNA TGCGCCAGCAGCTTCCCAGGACGCGGGAGCTCCTACAATGAGCAGTTCTTC.

The V call is TRBV19, the J call TRBJ1-5; no definite D call. This CDR3 is 13 amino acids long. Germline CDR1 and CDR2: LNHDA and SQIVND (reference sequence). V lost 6 bases to trimming and J lost 7 bases, with 13 bases between them. The CDR3 nucleotides read TGTGCCAGTAGCTTAGTTAAGGAACAGCCCCAGCATTTT. This translates into CASSLVKEQPQHF.

The rearrangement links TRBV6-1 to TRBJ2-1; D might be TRBD2 (6 bases). Germline-derived CDR1 and CDR2 are MNHNS and SASEGT. With 7 bases removed from V and 10 bases from J, the gap between germline ends came to 11 bases. The CDR3 has 11 residues. CDR3 region: CASTGVVEQFF. In DNA form, the CDR3 reads TGTGCCAGCACGGGAGTGGTAGAGCAGTTCTTC.

The rearrangement uses TRBV27 and TRBJ2-1, with unresolved D. The germline V and J ends were trimmed by 6 bases and 2 bases, with 8 bases remaining between them. The CDR3 has 13 amino acids. Germline V gene lookup returns CDR1 MNHEY and CDR2 SMNVEV (reference sequence). This CDR3 reads CASSNSAYNEQFF. The CDR3 DNA is TGTGCCAGCAGCAACAGTGCCTACAATGAGCAGTTCTTC.

J is TRBJ2-1 and V is TRBV27; possibly TRBD2 for D (6 bases). Germline V gene data show CDR1 as MNHEY and CDR2 as SMNVEV (reference sequence). Trimming stripped 5 bases from V and 7 bases from J, with 15 bases between. There are 14 residues in the CDR3. CDR3 amino acids: CASSLTGEWNEQFF. For the CDR3, the DNA is TGTGCCAGCAGTCTGACGGGGGAGTGGAATGAGCAGTTCTTC.